A selection of T cell receptor beta chains follows, all from one sample in a study of OX40 agonist ivuxolimab in advanced cancers. This table comes from immunoSEQ multiplex PCR, and its TCRdb copy is limited to in-frame clones, with some not included. The data contain tens of thousands of clones, roughly 80% of them seen just once; the ten biggest clones take up about 4.9%. Source: CD4+ or CD8+ T cells sorted from blood, taken in a trial of the OX40 agonist ivuxolimab. The receptors here all came from an adult with an advanced solid tumor such as melanoma, head and neck, liver or kidney cancer. CDR3s include the opening cysteine and the closing phenylalanine or tryptophan. A D gene is named only where the DNA matches it firmly. Expanded clones are given a class, and other clones once, few, many or no size at all.

-	TRBV30	-	TRBJ2-1	TGTGCCTTGGAGGCCGGGTGGGGCGGGAAGCAGTTCTTC	CALEAGWGGKQFF
-	TRBV6-4	-	TRBJ2-3	TGTGCCAGCACCACCTTAGGAAGAACAGCCGATACGCAGTATTTT	CASTTLGRTADTQYF
TRBD1	TRBV23-1	-	TRBJ2-5	TGCGCCAGCAGTCAATTCAGAATTTGGGACAGACACCAAGAGACCCAGTACTTC	CASSQFRIWDRHQETQYF
TRBD2	TRBV19	-	TRBJ2-5	TGTGCCAGTAGTGGGGGGGGACTAGCGGGAGAACAAGAGACCCAGTACTTC	CASSGGGLAGEQETQYF
-	TRBV6-1	-	TRBJ2-2	TGTGCCAGCAGTGTGGGACACGGGGACACCGGGGAGCTGTTTTTT	CASSVGHGDTGELFF
TRBD1	TRBV28	-	TRBJ2-7	TGTGCCAGCAGATACAGGGGGACTGGATCCTACGAGCAGTACTTC	CASRYRGTGSYEQYF
-	TRBV7-6	-	TRBJ1-1	TGTGCCAGCAGCCCAACCGACGAGGGGGCTGAAGCTTTCTTT	CASSPTDEGAEAFF
-	TRBV15	-	TRBJ1-2	TGTGCCACCAGCAGAGATAAGACTGCGTATAACTATGGCTACACCTTC	CATSRDKTAYNYGYTF
-	TRBV5-1	-	TRBJ1-3	TGCGCCAGCAGCTTTGTCGGACAGCTCGCCTCTGGAAACACCATATATTTT	CASSFVGQLASGNTIYF
TRBD1	TRBV5-1	-	TRBJ1-1	TGCGCCAGCAGCAAGGGACAGGGCCCGAACACTGAAGCTTTCTTT	CASSKGQGPNTEAFF
TRBD1	TRBV19	-	TRBJ2-1	TGTGCCAGTAGTATTGAGGACAGGGCATCCGAGCAGTTCTTC	CASSIEDRASEQFF
-	TRBV6-6	few	TRBJ2-6	TGTGCCAGCAGTTACGAGAGCTCTGGGGCCAACGTCCTGACTTTC	CASSYESSGANVLTF